This TCR beta chain was identified during a study of shared clonotypes between healthy human individuals. Terminally differentiated effector memory CD45RA+ cells were excluded by CCR7 positive selection of CD45RO-negative cells. With respect to this clone: The antigen is unknown.

Assay used: immunoSEQ multiplex PCR; TCRdb lists only in-frame clones, some missing. The sample contains about 580,000 clones, roughly 98% of which appear only once. Study-wide findings and caveats: Rarefaction exposed incomplete sorted-subset sequencing despite large depth. Naive CD4 clonotypes were shared across a handful of donors at approximately 5.3%.

The length of the CDR3 is 17 residues. Trimming took 5 bases from V and 6 from J; bases not matched to a gene: 11. CDR1 is SGHAT, CDR2 FQNNGV, per germline. The sample comprised naive CD8+ T cells sorted from blood. This receptor was taken from a man aged 30 to 45 in good health. The genes are TRBV11-2 and TRBJ2-2; 11 bases line up with TRBD2. Here the CDR3 reads CASSPPRASGRSGELFF. For the CDR3, the DNA is TGTGCCAGCAGCCCGCCCAGGGCTAGCGGGAGGTCCGGGGAGCTGTTTTTT.